These 22 T cell receptor beta chains share one sample of origin, sequenced in a study of beta chain features in type 1 diabetes. Sequencing targeted expressed TCRB transcripts, as all isolated RNA had been reverse transcribed. Sequencing was performed with immunoSEQ multiplex PCR; in TCRdb, only in-frame clones are kept and a portion is missing. This table has about 370,000 clones, about 16% appearing once. The material sequenced was naive CD4+ T cells from blood. Source of these receptors: a woman aged 18-35 years in good health.

V is TRBV27 and J is TRBJ2-3; possibly TRBD2 for D (5 bases). The CDR3 covers 12 residues. Germline V gives CDR1 MNHEY, CDR2 SMNVEV (reference sequence). V lost 8 bases, J lost 6 bases, and 12 bases lay in between. The CDR3 DNA sequence: TGTGCCAGCGCTGGGAGCTCTGATACGCAGTATTTT. Its translation is CASAGSSDTQYF.

This chain connects TRBV4-3 to TRBJ2-1; possible D gene TRBD2, 6 bases. Trimming removed 2 bases from V and 0 bases from J, with 17 bases in between. CDR3 length: 18 amino acids. In germline, CDR1 is LGHNA, CDR2 YSLEER. CDR3 DNA: TGCGCCAGCAGCCAAAGAGTTTCGCTAGCGAGCTCCTACAATGAGCAGTTCTTC. It translates to CASSQRVSLASSYNEQFF.

The V call is TRBV28, the J call TRBJ2-1; the D gene is possibly TRBD2 (5 bases). The CDR3 spans 16 residues. Germline values: CDR1 MDHEN, CDR2 SYDVKM. Trimming removed 8 bases from V and 2 bases from J, with 19 bases in between. In nucleotides, the CDR3 is TGTGCCAGCGTCGGATATGGGAGAGGCCCCTACAATGAGCAGTTCTTC. Its protein is CASVGYGRGPYNEQFF.

This clone was observed a single time. The chain combines TRBV7-9 with TRBJ1-1, with TRBD1 identical over 9 bases. The CDR3 runs to 15 residues. Trimming took 5 bases from V and 3 from J; bases not matched to a gene: 7. Germline V CDR1 and CDR2: SEHNR, FQNEAQ (reference sequence). This chain's CDR3 is CASSHKQGADTEAFF. The DNA for the CDR3 is TGTGCCAGCAGCCACAAACAGGGGGCGGACACTGAAGCTTTCTTT.

The chain combines TRBV28 with TRBJ2-2, with 7 bases that match TRBD2. The CDR3 is made up of 15 amino acids. The germline gives CDR1 MDHEN, CDR2 SYDVKM. The trim removed 7 bases at V and 6 bases at J, leaving 11 bases unmatched. CDR3 protein: CASIGGGLVAGELFF. CDR3 DNA sequence: TGTGCCAGCATTGGGGGGGGACTTGTGGCCGGGGAGCTGTTTTTT. The variable domain in full, with the rest retrieved from reference TRBV28 and TRBJ2-2, is DVKVTQSSRYLVKRTGEKVFLECVQDMDHENMFWYRQDPGLGLRLIYFSYDVKMKEKGDIPEGYSVSREKKERFSLILESASTNQTSMYLCASIGGGLVAGELFFGEGSRLTVL.

This clone has only a few counts. The rearrangement links TRBV28 to TRBJ2-7; D remains unclear. This CDR3 has 13 amino acids. In germline, CDR1 is MDHEN, CDR2 SYDVKM. The V gene lost 4 bases and the J gene lost 6 bases, with 13 bases spanning the gap. CDR3 region: CASSSLLPSEQYF. The CDR3, as DNA: TGTGCCAGCAGTTCCCTCCTCCCCTCCGAGCAGTACTTC.

CDR3 DNA: TGTGCCAGCAGCGTATTAGGGGCTGGGGCCAACGTCCTGACTTTC. Its protein is CASSVLGAGANVLTF. The gene calls are TRBV9 and TRBJ2-6; weak D call: TRBD1 (5 bases). CDR3 length: 15 amino acids. Per germline, CDR1 SGDLS and CDR2 YYNGEE. Trimming left V 1 base short and J 2 bases short, with 7 bases between.

This rearrangement joins TRBV7-9 to TRBJ1-1; D remains unclear. V lost 1 base to trimming and J lost 0 bases, with 9 bases between them. CDR3 length: 15 residues. Germline CDR1 reads SEHNR; CDR2 reads FQNEAQ (reference sequence). The chain's CDR3 is CASSLVRTMNTEAFF. CDR3 in DNA: TGTGCCAGCAGCTTAGTTCGTACTATGAACACTGAAGCTTTCTTT.

This clone was detected only a few times. The rearrangement links TRBV29-1 to TRBJ2-7; perhaps TRBD2 as D (5 bases). Trimming stripped 4 bases from V and 4 bases from J, with 14 bases between. Germline-derived CDR1 and CDR2 are SQVTM and ANQGSEA. This CDR3 is built from 13 residues. DNA of the CDR3: TGCAGCGTTGGGGCAGGAGGAGATTACGAGCAGTACTTC. It is translated as CSVGAGGDYEQYF.

The genes are TRBV4-2 and TRBJ2-3; TRBD2 matches at 7 bases. The CDR3 totals 15 residues. Germline trimming cut 0 bases from V and 5 bases from J; bases unmatched to any gene: 5. Looked up from germline, CDR1 is LGHNA and CDR2 is YNFKEQ. CDR3 protein: CASSQDLIAGDTQYF. The CDR3 coding sequence is TGTGCCAGCAGCCAAGATCTAATAGCGGGAGATACGCAGTATTTT.

The V gene is TRBV7-8, the J gene TRBJ1-4; weak D call: TRBD1 (5 bases). This CDR3 is built from 15 residues. The ends were cut back, 1 base at V and 0 bases at J, with 6 bases in the middle. The V gene's germline CDR1 is SGHVS and CDR2 FQNEAQ. In nucleotides, the CDR3 is TGTGCCAGCAGCTTAGGACAGTCAACTAATGAAAAACTGTTTTTT. Translated: CASSLGQSTNEKLFF.

V and J are TRBV4-3 and TRBJ2-1; possibly TRBD1 for D (5 bases). Per the germline V gene, CDR1 is LGHNA and CDR2 is YSLEER. The CDR3 consists of 15 residues. Trimming took 1 base from V and 3 from J, leaving 10 bases between them. The CDR3 is CASSQGQGNYNEQFF. CDR3 in DNA: TGCGCCAGCAGCCAAGGCCAGGGTAACTACAATGAGCAGTTCTTC.

This clone has only a few counts. The chain employs TRBV30 and TRBJ2-5; D is perhaps TRBD1 (5 bases). The CDR3 has 12 residues. V shed 3 bases and J shed 1 base, with 6 bases lying between them. Germline CDR1 is GTSNPN and CDR2 is SVGIG (reference sequence). This chain's CDR3 is CAWRTVQETQYF. CDR3 coding DNA: TGTGCCTGGAGGACAGTCCAAGAGACCCAGTACTTC.

The gene calls are TRBV28 and TRBJ1-2; D is perhaps TRBD1 (6 bases). CDR3 length: 14 residues. CDR1 MDHEN and CDR2 SYDVKM come from the germline V gene. The ends were cut back, 7 bases at V and 4 bases at J, with 16 bases in the middle. CDR3 nucleotides: TGTGCCAGCACCGACCCAGGGGCCCCCTATGGCTACACCTTC. It codes for CASTDPGAPYGYTF.

This clone was counted only a few times. The rearrangement joins TRBV15 to TRBJ1-4; D is undetermined. Germline lookup yields CDR1 LNHNV and CDR2 YYDKDF (reference sequence). Trimming took 1 base from V and 0 from J, leaving 6 bases between them. The CDR3 consists of 15 residues. CDR3 amino acids: CATSRVGATNEKLFF. As DNA, the CDR3 is TGTGCCACCAGCAGAGTTGGAGCAACTAATGAAAAACTGTTTTTT.

The chain links TRBV29-1 to TRBJ2-3; 7 bases map to TRBD1. The trim removed 5 bases at V and 4 bases at J, leaving 0 bases unmatched. This CDR3 has 11 amino acids. CDR1 and CDR2 from the germline V gene are SQVTM and ANQGSEA. The CDR3 is CSVRGPDTQYF. The CDR3 DNA reads as TGCAGCGTTAGGGGGCCAGATACGCAGTATTTT.

There are a few counts of this clone. The genes are TRBV7-9 and TRBJ1-1; D unresolved. The CDR3 consists of 14 residues. In germline, CDR1 is SEHNR, CDR2 FQNEAQ (reference sequence). V shed 5 bases and J shed 11 bases, with 21 bases lying between them. The CDR3: CASSQTLESRGAFF. CDR3 nucleotide sequence: TGTGCCAGCAGCCAGACATTGGAGAGCCGAGGGGCTTTCTTT.

The chain has TRBV6-1 and TRBJ2-4, with 8 nucleotides matching TRBD1. With 8 bases clipped from V and 6 bases from J, the junction kept 9 bases outside the gene matches. There are 14 residues in the CDR3. Germline assignment: CDR1 MNHNS and CDR2 SASEGT. The CDR3 sequence is CASGRVGQGNIQYF. The CDR3, as DNA: TGTGCCAGCGGCCGAGTCGGACAGGGAAACATTCAGTACTTC.

The count of this clone is one. The chain couples TRBV4-1 to TRBJ2-1; 14 bases line up with TRBD2. The V gene end was trimmed by 3 bases and the J gene end by 5 bases; junction bases not matched to a gene: 12. Germline-derived CDR1 and CDR2 are MGHRA and YSYEKL. CDR3 length: 19 amino acids. The chain's CDR3 is CASSHPGLAGVDWDNEQFF. The CDR3, as DNA: TGCGCCAGCAGCCATCCGGGACTAGCGGGAGTAGATTGGGACAATGAGCAGTTCTTC.

The J gene is TRBJ2-7, the V gene TRBV5-1; 12 nucleotides agree with TRBD2. Germline CDR1 and CDR2: SGHRS and YFSETQ. The CDR3 runs 16 residues. The ends lost 4 bases at V and 0 bases at J; junction bases unmatched: 5. The CDR3 sequence is CASSQPSGRVSYEQYF. CDR3 bases: TGCGCCAGCAGCCAACCTAGCGGGAGGGTCTCCTACGAGCAGTACTTC. The full variable domain, its missing parts supplied by reference TRBV5-1 and TRBJ2-7, is KAGVTQTPRYLIKTRGQQVTLSCSPISGHRSVSWYQQTPGQGLQFLFEYFSETQRNKGNFPGRFSGRQFSNSRSEMNVSTLELGDSALYLCASSQPSGRVSYEQYFGPGTRLTVT.

This clone was counted only a few times. In DNA form, the CDR3 reads TGTGCCAGCGGGGGGGTTGAGACTAGCGGAACCAATGAGCAGTTCTTC. It yields the protein CASGGVETSGTNEQFF. This chain links TRBV4-2 with TRBJ2-1; 9 nucleotides align to TRBD2. The CDR3 loop spans 16 amino acids. CDR1 and CDR2 from the germline V gene are LGHNA and YNFKEQ. Germline trimming cut 8 bases from V and 6 bases from J; bases unmatched to any gene: 14.

The V and J genes are TRBV18 and TRBJ2-3; 8 bases map to TRBD2. The V gene's germline CDR1 is KGHSH and CDR2 LQKENI. The CDR3 is made up of 14 amino acids. V trimming: 2 bases; J trimming: 4 bases; junction bases outside the gene matches: 2. The CDR3 here is CASSPGGGPDTQYF. The DNA of the CDR3 is TGTGCCAGCTCACCAGGCGGGGGGCCAGATACGCAGTATTTT.